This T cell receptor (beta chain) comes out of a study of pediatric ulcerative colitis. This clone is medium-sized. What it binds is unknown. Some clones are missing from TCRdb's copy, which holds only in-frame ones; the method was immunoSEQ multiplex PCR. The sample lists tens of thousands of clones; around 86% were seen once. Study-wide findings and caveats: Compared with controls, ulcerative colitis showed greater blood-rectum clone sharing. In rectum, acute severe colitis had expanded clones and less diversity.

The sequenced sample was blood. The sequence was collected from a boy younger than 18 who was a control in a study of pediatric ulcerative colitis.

Written as DNA, the CDR3 is TGTGCCAGCAAACAACGGACAGGGGGCACTGGCTACACCTTC. The encoded protein is CASKQRTGGTGYTF. The chain couples TRBV27 to TRBJ1-2; 11 bases line up with TRBD1. Germline V CDR1 and CDR2: MNHEY, SMNVEV (reference sequence). This CDR3 comprises 14 residues. J was trimmed by 7 bases and V by 7 bases; bases with no gene match: 8.